This T cell receptor beta chain was identified in a study of spatial heterogeneity in lung cancer. Whole-study context: Tumor-region TCR transcript counts correlated strongly with a T cell module score from matched bulk RNA-seq.

The CDR3 is 15 residues long. The V end was cut by 3 bases, the J end by 5 bases, with 16 bases between. From germline, CDR1 is DFQATT and CDR2 SNEGSKA (reference sequence). Time point here: sample taken at primary tumor resection. Tumor, nontumor lung or frozen PBMC supplied whole RNA, sequenced without sorting. Notes on this clonotype: The antigen is not known. This beta chain is off target for a library built for alpha chains, so its abundance means little.

Study-level results: Nonsynonymous mutation counts, ubiquitous and regional, were tracked by the respective counts of ubiquitous and regional expanded TCRs. For expanded intratumoral alpha and beta TCRs, counts tracked tumor mutation counts.

The library protocol tagged each TCR cDNA with a unique molecular identifier. MiXCR was run by TCRdb on the 5' RACE reads, yielding one entry per CDR3 protein. The sample consists of about 3,500 distinct CDR3 sequences, 4% to 5.5% of them appearing once. The sequencing used lung tumor tissue, collected at surgery. The chain links TRBV20-1 to TRBJ1-4; a possible D gene is TRBD1 (5 bases). The origin of this receptor is a female donor with early-stage non-small cell lung cancer. In DNA form, the CDR3 reads TGCAGTGCTAGTCCGGTGGGGGACCCAAATGAAAAACTGTTTTTT. It specifies CSASPVGDPNEKLFF.